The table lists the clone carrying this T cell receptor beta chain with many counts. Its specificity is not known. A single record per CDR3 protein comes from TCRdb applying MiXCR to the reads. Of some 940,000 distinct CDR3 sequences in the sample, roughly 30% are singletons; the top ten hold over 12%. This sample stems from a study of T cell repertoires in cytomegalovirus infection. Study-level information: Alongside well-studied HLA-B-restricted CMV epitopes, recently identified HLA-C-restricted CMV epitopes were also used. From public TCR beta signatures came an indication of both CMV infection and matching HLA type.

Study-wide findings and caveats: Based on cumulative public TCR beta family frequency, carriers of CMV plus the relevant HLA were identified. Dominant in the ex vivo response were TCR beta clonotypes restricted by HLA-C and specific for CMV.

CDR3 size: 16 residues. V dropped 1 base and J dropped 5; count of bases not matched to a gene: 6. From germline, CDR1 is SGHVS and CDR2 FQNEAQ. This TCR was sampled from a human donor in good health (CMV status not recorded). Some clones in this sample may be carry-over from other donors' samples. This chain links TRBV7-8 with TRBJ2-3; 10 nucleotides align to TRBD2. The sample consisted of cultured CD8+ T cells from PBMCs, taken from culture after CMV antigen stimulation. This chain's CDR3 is CASSLVAGGWGDTQYF. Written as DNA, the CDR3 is TGTGCCAGCAGCTTAGTAGCGGGGGGTTGGGGAGATACGCAGTATTTT.